The 26 T cell receptor beta chains given below trace back to one sample, sequenced in a study of blood T cell repertoires in COVID-19 (dated by TCRdb to the early 2020s). Library method: the immunoSEQ multiplex PCR assay. As stored in TCRdb, this immuneACCESS dataset retains in-frame rearrangements with V and J assigned. A fraction of the clones does not appear; measured against another copy, unresolved V genes explain less than half of the discrepancy, and the remainder lacks a known reason. The sample includes about 260,000 clones, with 80% to 90% observed a single time. Less than 1.6% of the sample goes to the ten largest clones. The sequencing input was peripheral blood. These receptors came from a woman aged 40 to 50 who had recovered from COVID-19.

The rearrangement uses TRBV18 and TRBJ2-5; a weak D match, TRBD1 (6 bases). The CDR3 totals 13 residues. Trimming took off 10 bases at V and 0 bases at J, with 12 bases between the two ends. Looked up from germline, CDR1 is KGHSH and CDR2 is LQKENI. CDR3 region: CATFTGYQETQYF. In nucleotides, the CDR3 is TGTGCCACCTTCACAGGGTACCAAGAGACCCAGTACTTC.

The chain uses TRBV6-5 and TRBJ1-2; D is unresolved. V was shortened by 6 bases and J by 4 bases, with 12 bases between the two germline ends. Looked up from germline, CDR1 is MNHEY and CDR2 is SVGAGI. CDR3 length equals 13 residues. The CDR3 nucleotides are TGTGCCAGCAGCAACGGGTATGGCTATGGCTACACCTTC. Its translation: CASSNGYGYGYTF.

The chain combines TRBV6-5 with TRBJ1-1; 7 bases are a match to TRBD1. The CDR3 is 15 residues long. V dropped 8 bases and J dropped 7; count of bases not matched to a gene: 16. Looked up from germline, CDR1 is MNHEY and CDR2 is SVGAGI. CDR3 nucleotide sequence: TGTGCCAGCGGGCGACAGGGAGAGGGACCAAGTGAAGCTTTCTTT. This gives the protein CASGRQGEGPSEAFF.

This rearrangement joins TRBV10-3 to TRBJ1-4; D is possibly TRBD1 (5 bases). The CDR3 extends over 14 amino acids. Germline loops: CDR1 ENHRY, CDR2 SYGVKD. The V end lost 3 bases, the J end lost 5 bases, and 10 bases lay between the germline ends. The CDR3 nucleotides read TGTGCCATCAGTGATGCGGGGGGGAATGAAAAACTGTTTTTT. It specifies CAISDAGGNEKLFF.

This chain joins TRBV29-1 and TRBJ1-2, with D tentatively TRBD1 (6 bases). Germline V gives CDR1 SQVTM, CDR2 ANQGSEA. The V end lost 0 bases, the J end lost 6 bases, and 14 bases lay between the germline ends. The CDR3 is 14 residues long. CDR3 DNA: TGCAGCGTTGAAGATCGAGGCAGGGGACATGGCTACACCTTC. Amino acid sequence: CSVEDRGRGHGYTF.

The genes are TRBV7-3 and TRBJ2-2; D unclear. CDR1 SGHTA and CDR2 FQGTGA come from the germline V gene. The CDR3 extends over 16 amino acids. Trimming removed 2 bases at V and 0 bases at J, with 10 bases between. The CDR3 DNA reads as TGTGCCAGCAGCTTATTGGCAGTTGCGAACACCGGGGAGCTGTTTTTT. Protein product: CASSLLAVANTGELFF.

The genes are TRBV5-1 and TRBJ2-2; TRBD1 agrees at 10 bases. The CDR3 has 15 residues. Germline CDR1 is SGHRS and CDR2 is YFSETQ. J was trimmed by 5 bases and V by 0 bases; bases with no gene match: 1. This CDR3 reads CASSLGTGGTGELFF. In DNA form, the CDR3 reads TGCGCCAGCAGCTTGGGGACAGGGGGGACCGGGGAGCTGTTTTTT.

The genes are TRBV18 and TRBJ2-3; 7 bases are a match to TRBD1. The CDR3 is 18 amino acids. CDR1 is KGHSH, CDR2 LQKENI, per germline. V lost 3 bases and J lost 4; bases outside the gene matches: 16. This CDR3 reads CASSPPQGEDRTADTQYF. Here the CDR3 DNA reads TGTGCCAGCTCACCGCCCCAAGGAGAGGACAGGACCGCAGATACGCAGTATTTT.

V usage is TRBV19 and J usage is TRBJ1-3, with TRBD1 as a possible D gene (5 bases). Germline CDR1 LNHDA, CDR2 SQIVND (reference sequence). The CDR3 contains 16 residues. Deletions cut 3 bases from V and 2 bases from J, with 14 bases between. CDR3 loop: CASSIWGPGPGNTIYF. The CDR3 nucleotides are TGTGCCAGTAGTATCTGGGGCCCTGGGCCTGGAAACACCATATATTTT.

The V call is TRBV27, the J call TRBJ2-1; the match to TRBD1 covers 9 bases. The V gene end was trimmed by 2 bases and the J gene end by 8 bases; junction bases not matched to a gene: 7. The CDR3 is 15 residues long. CDR1 and CDR2 from the germline V gene are MNHEY and SMNVEV (reference sequence). The CDR3 protein is CASSLKGQGGHEQFF. CDR3 sequence (DNA): TGTGCCAGCAGTTTAAAGGGACAGGGCGGCCATGAGCAGTTCTTC.

The chain recombines TRBV5-1 with TRBJ2-2; 8 bases align to TRBD2. With 4 bases clipped from V and 0 bases from J, the junction kept 8 bases outside the gene matches. Germline V CDR1 and CDR2: SGHRS, YFSETQ. The CDR3 loop spans 17 amino acids. The DNA for the CDR3 is TGCGCCAGCAGCCGGGGGGGCCAGGGAACGAACACCGGGGAGCTGTTTTTT. The encoded protein is CASSRGGQGTNTGELFF.

The rearrangement uses TRBV5-6 and TRBJ1-1, with D unresolved. This CDR3 contains 14 residues. V lost 0 bases and J lost 1, with 7 bases in between. Per the germline V gene, CDR1 is SGHDT and CDR2 is YYEEEE. The CDR3 region has the DNA TGTGCCAGCAGCTTGGGGCGGAGGAACACTGAAGCTTTCTTT. Translation: CASSLGRRNTEAFF.

The chain couples TRBV11-2 to TRBJ2-1; 8 bases fit TRBD2. After removal of 4 bases from V and 8 bases from J, the junction contained 4 bases not matched to a gene. The V gene's germline CDR1 is SGHAT and CDR2 FQNNGV. This CDR3 is 13 amino acids long. The CDR3 bases are TGTGCCAGCAGCTCCCCCGGGGGGGATGAGCAGTTCTTC. This encodes CASSSPGGDEQFF.

The chain has TRBV7-5 and TRBJ2-5; TRBD2 is taken as the D call from the table, unchecked against the DNA. TRBV7-5 is annotated as a pseudogene. This CDR3 contains 15 residues. The CDR3 reads CARSPERTSEETQYF. The CDR3 nucleotides are TGTGCCAGAAGCCCGGAGCGGACTAGCGAAGAGACCCAGTACTTC.

Only a few counts were recorded for this clone. This chain joins TRBV7-9 and TRBJ1-4, with 10 bases identical to TRBD1. CDR1 is SEHNR, CDR2 FQNEAQ, per germline (reference sequence). The V segment lost 8 bases and the J segment 12 bases; nucleotides outside the gene matches: 15. The CDR3 runs 15 residues. DNA for the CDR3: TGTGCCAGCTCAGCGGGACAGGGGTATGAAAGGGAACTGTTTTTT. Translating gives CASSAGQGYERELFF.

The chain has TRBV4-3 and TRBJ1-6; weak D call: TRBD1 (5 bases). CDR3 size: 16 residues. The germline V gene has CDR1 LGHNA and CDR2 YSLEER. Trimming pared 4 bases from V and 9 bases from J, leaving 19 bases between. The CDR3 nucleotides are TGCGCCAGCAGCCGGACGGTGGGGGACTGGGGTTCACCCCTCCACTTT. Its translation is CASSRTVGDWGSPLHF.

The chain uses TRBV18 and TRBJ2-3; no firm D call. In germline, CDR1 is KGHSH, CDR2 LQKENI. V was clipped by 6 bases and J by 6 bases, with 7 bases between them. This CDR3 has 11 residues. CDR3 in amino acids: CASSPLDTQYF. In DNA, the CDR3 is TGTGCCAGCTCCCCCCTGGATACGCAGTATTTT.

CDR3 loop: CASSPTGDTQYF. CDR3 bases: TGTGCCAGCAGCCCCACGGGAGATACGCAGTATTTT. The V call is TRBV7-8, the J call TRBJ2-3, with unresolved D. CDR1 is SGHVS and CDR2 is FQNEAQ in the germline V gene. This CDR3 region has 12 residues. V lost 5 bases and J 5 bases, leaving 8 bases between the germline ends.

This clone was counted only a few times. CDR3: CASSQDRTESYGYTF. DNA for the CDR3: TGCGCCAGCAGCCAAGATCGCACAGAGAGCTATGGCTACACCTTC. The chain carries TRBV4-1 and TRBJ1-2; D is uncertain. The CDR3 runs 15 residues. The V gene lost 0 bases and the J gene lost 4 bases, with 12 bases spanning the gap. The germline V gene has CDR1 MGHRA and CDR2 YSYEKL.

The chain's CDR3 is CASRTVRTGGYGYTF. The CDR3 coding sequence is TGTGCCAGCAGGACCGTTCGGACAGGAGGTTATGGCTACACCTTC. This sequence joins TRBV6-5 and TRBJ1-2; 7 nucleotides match TRBD1. The CDR3 length is 15 residues. In germline, CDR1 is MNHEY, CDR2 SVGAGI. J gave up 5 bases and V 6 bases, and 12 bases lay outside the gene matches.

The rearrangement uses TRBV5-5 and TRBJ1-3; maybe TRBD1 (5 bases). Deletions cut 4 bases from V and 7 bases from J, with 12 bases between. Germline CDR1 SGHKS, CDR2 YYEKEE (reference sequence). The CDR3 runs to 13 residues. The CDR3 region is CASSPRQPNTIYF. In nucleotides, the CDR3 is TGTGCCAGCAGCCCAAGACAGCCGAACACCATATATTTT. Drawing the rest from reference TRBV5-5 and TRBJ1-3, the complete variable domain is DAGVTQSPTHLIKTRGQQVTLRCSPISGHKSVSWYQQVLGQGPQFIFQYYEKEERGRGNFPDRFSARQFPNYSSELNVNALLLGDSALYLCASSPRQPNTIYFGEGSWLTVV.

This clone was detected once. The V call is TRBV4-1, the J call TRBJ2-7; D perhaps matches TRBD2 (6 bases). The CDR3 totals 16 residues. The V gene's germline CDR1 is MGHRA and CDR2 YSYEKL. Trimming removed 1 base at V and 0 bases at J, with 13 bases between. CDR3 protein: CASSQGIRRASYEQYF. CDR3 nucleotides: TGCGCCAGCAGCCAAGGTATTAGGAGGGCCTCCTACGAGCAGTACTTC.

This rearrangement joins TRBV5-1 to TRBJ2-1; perhaps TRBD2 as D (6 bases). The CDR3 is 14 residues long. With 4 bases removed from V and 8 bases from J, the gap between germline ends came to 16 bases. Germline values: CDR1 SGHRS, CDR2 YFSETQ. CDR3 in amino acids: CASSSRGTGDEQFF. For the CDR3, the DNA is TGCGCCAGCAGCAGCCGGGGGACTGGCGATGAGCAGTTCTTC.

V gene TRBV4-2 combines with J gene TRBJ1-2; 7 bases align to TRBD1. Germline V gene sequence: CDR1 LGHNA, CDR2 YNFKEQ. The CDR3 has 13 amino acids. V shed 1 base and J 4 bases; nucleotides not matched to a gene: 0. The CDR3 sequence: CASSQGQGYGYTF. The CDR3 nucleotides read TGTGCCAGCAGCCAAGGACAGGGCTATGGCTACACCTTC.

This clone has just one count. J is TRBJ2-2 and V is TRBV27; D remains ambiguous. The CDR3 runs 14 residues. The V gene's germline CDR1 is MNHEY and CDR2 SMNVEV (reference sequence). Trimming took off 6 bases at V and 0 bases at J, with 8 bases between the two ends. CDR3 bases: TGTGCCAGCAGACGCGAACCGAACACCGGGGAGCTGTTTTTT. The encoded protein is CASRREPNTGELFF.

This rearrangement joins TRBV5-6 to TRBJ2-3; 9 nucleotides agree with TRBD2. The trim removed 4 bases at V and 4 bases at J, leaving 7 bases unmatched. CDR1 is SGHDT and CDR2 is YYEEEE in the germline V gene. The CDR3 contains 15 residues. In DNA, the CDR3 is TGTGCCAGCAGCATGACTAGCGGAGGGGCAGATACGCAGTATTTT. Translation gives CASSMTSGGADTQYF.